This entry lists 18 T cell receptor beta chains sequenced from one sample in a study of glioma-infiltrating T cells after dendritic cell vaccination (dated by TCRdb to the mid-2010s). Read against the paper, the sample's time point label means: after dendritic cell vaccination, including at tumor progression/relapse. Libraries were prepared through the immunoSEQ multiplex PCR assay. TCRdb limited this immuneACCESS table to in-frame rearrangements with V and J called. A share of clones is missing; checked studies link under half to unresolved V genes, and the rest is unexplained. The sample has fewer than 85,000 clones on record, around 87% of them singletons. The ten largest account for 2% to 2.5% of the sample. Sample: blood, taken after dendritic cell vaccination. The receptors shown here come from a human donor with glioblastoma.

Details on this clone: An end of the junction does not agree with germline; a read error may underlie this. This chain uses TRBV7-7 with TRBJ1-1; D is undetermined. The V gene's germline CDR1 is SSHAT and CDR2 FNYEAQ (reference sequence). This CDR3 is built from 13 residues. CDR3 amino acids: CASSLARNTEAFF. CDR3 in DNA: TGTGCTAGCAGCTTAGCGAGGAACACTGAAGCTTTCTTT.

This clone has a handful of counts. This chain links TRBV6-1 with TRBJ1-2; tentatively, D is TRBD1 (5 bases). This CDR3 has 12 residues. Germline V gene data show CDR1 as MNHNS and CDR2 as SASEGT. Trimming took 3 bases from V and 3 from J, leaving 5 bases between them. Here the CDR3 reads CASSEGHYGYTF. In DNA, the CDR3 is TGTGCCAGCAGTGAGGGGCACTATGGCTACACCTTC.

This chain connects TRBV5-4 to TRBJ2-7; weak D call: TRBD2 (6 bases). The length of the CDR3 is 16 residues. V lost 4 bases and J 0 bases, leaving 17 bases between the germline ends. CDR1 is SGHNT, CDR2 YYREEE, per germline (reference sequence). This CDR3 is CASSPGAYGGSYEQYF. The CDR3 DNA reads TGTGCCAGCAGCCCTGGCGCGTACGGGGGCTCCTACGAGCAGTACTTC.

V is TRBV11-3 and J is TRBJ2-7, with D possibly TRBD2 on 7 matching bases. CDR1 SGHNT and CDR2 YENEEA come from the germline V gene. Trimming took off 4 bases at V and 3 bases at J, with 16 bases between the two ends. The CDR3 is made up of 15 amino acids. The CDR3: CASSSGGGTHYEQYF. CDR3 bases: TGTGCCAGCAGCTCGGGGGGAGGGACACACTACGAGCAGTACTTC.

The CDR3 DNA reads as TGCGCCAGCAGCGACAGGATTTACGAGCAGTACTTC. Its protein product is CASSDRIYEQYF. This chain uses TRBV5-1 with TRBJ2-7; possibly TRBD1 for D (6 bases). Trimming shortened V by 4 bases and J by 4 bases, and 9 bases separated the two germline ends. Germline V gene data show CDR1 as SGHRS and CDR2 as YFSETQ. The CDR3 runs to 12 residues. The full variable domain, in which reference TRBV5-1 and TRBJ2-7 provide the parts outside the CDR3, is KAGVTQTPRYLIKTRGQQVTLSCSPISGHRSVSWYQQTPGQGLQFLFEYFSETQRNKGNFPGRFSGRQFSNSRSEMNVSTLELGDSALYLCASSDRIYEQYFGPGTRLTVT.

With regard to this clone: The junction differs from germline at one of its ends, possibly a read error. The chain links TRBV15 to TRBJ2-5; 9 bases line up with TRBD1. Germline CDR1 LNHNV, CDR2 YYDKDF (reference sequence). The CDR3 loop spans 17 amino acids. CDR3: CTTSRDKGDRVQETQYF. CDR3 bases: TGTACCACCAGCAGAGATAAGGGGGACAGGGTTCAAGAGACCCAGTACTTC.

The chain has TRBV5-1 and TRBJ2-3; the match to TRBD2 covers 9 bases. This CDR3 is built from 16 residues. The trim removed 2 bases at V and 2 bases at J, leaving 6 bases unmatched. Looked up from germline, CDR1 is SGHRS and CDR2 is YFSETQ. The CDR3 DNA reads as TGCGCCAGCAGCTTCGTCCTAGCGGGGTCCACAGATACGCAGTATTTT. Translated: CASSFVLAGSTDTQYF.

The chain is built from TRBV7-2 and TRBJ2-2; no reliable D call. Germline CDR1 SGHTA, CDR2 FQGNSA. This CDR3 is built from 17 residues. Between the trimmed V and J ends, which lost 0 bases and 4 bases, there was a span of 15 bases. In DNA form, the CDR3 reads TGTGCCAGCAGCTTAGCGCCGGCTAGGATAGTCACCGGGGAGCTGTTTTTT. Translation gives CASSLAPARIVTGELFF.

This chain connects TRBV4-1 to TRBJ2-1, with TRBD2 matching over 7 bases. This CDR3 is built from 17 residues. CDR1 MGHRA and CDR2 YSYEKL come from the germline V gene. V lost 3 bases to trimming and J lost 2 bases; unmatched junction nucleotides: 10. The CDR3 region is CASSHREWRGTYNEQFF. The CDR3 coding sequence is TGCGCCAGCAGCCACCGAGAATGGCGGGGGACCTACAATGAGCAGTTCTTC.

This clone was recorded only once. V usage is TRBV27 and J usage is TRBJ1-2; 7 bases map to TRBD1. Germline V gene data show CDR1 as MNHEY and CDR2 as SMNVEV (reference sequence). The junction had 2 bases not matched to a gene; V was cut back by 0 bases and J by 4 bases. There are 14 residues in the CDR3. The CDR3 protein is CASSLSGGLYGYTF. The CDR3 DNA reads TGTGCCAGCAGTTTATCAGGGGGCCTCTATGGCTACACCTTC.

The rearrangement joins TRBV10-2 to TRBJ1-3, with no clear D. V shed 5 bases and J shed 2 bases, with 13 bases lying between them. CDR3 length equals 15 residues. Germline CDR1 WSHSY, CDR2 SAAADI. The CDR3 DNA sequence: TGCGCCAGCAGTCCGTTGGTGAACACTGGAAACACCATATATTTT. This sequence encodes CASSPLVNTGNTIYF.

The chain couples TRBV21-1 to TRBJ2-2; the listed D gene, TRBD2, was not tested against the DNA. TRBV21-1 is an annotated pseudogene. The CDR3 is 18 residues long. CDR3 protein: CASSKWGGVCSGNGELFF. CDR3 DNA sequence: TGTGCCAGCAGCAAATGGGGGGGAGTTTGTTCCGGCAACGGGGAGCTGTTTTTT.

This clone has just a few counts. This chain uses TRBV6-1 with TRBJ1-6; D unresolved. Trimming left V 1 base short and J 9 bases short, with 10 bases between. The CDR3 has 14 amino acids. CDR1 is MNHNS and CDR2 is SASEGT in the germline V gene. The CDR3 DNA reads TGTGCCAGCAGTGAAGTGGGCAGGCGTTCACCCCTCCACTTT. This translates into CASSEVGRRSPLHF.

The chain combines TRBV2 with TRBJ2-1, with a weak D call TRBD2 (6 bases). The CDR3 covers 15 residues. The germline gives CDR1 SNHLY, CDR2 FYNNEI. V dropped 6 bases and J dropped 9 bases, with 21 bases sitting between them. CDR3 DNA sequence: TGTGCCAGCAGGGCACCGGGACTGGGTTTGGGTGAGCAGTTCTTC. Amino acid sequence: CASRAPGLGLGEQFF. The entire variable domain, with the rest obtained from reference TRBV2 and TRBJ2-1, is as follows: EPEVTQTPSHQVTQMGQEVILRCVPISNHLYFYWYRQILGQKVEFLVSFYNNEISEKSEIFDDQFSVERPDGSNFTLKIRSTKLEDSAMYFCASRAPGLGLGEQFFGPGTRLTVL.

Only a few counts were recorded for this clone. This CDR3 is CASSLRDRVYGYTF. CDR3 DNA sequence: TGTGCCAGCAGTTTACGGGACAGAGTCTATGGCTACACCTTC. The chain recombines TRBV28 with TRBJ1-2; TRBD1 aligns across 7 bases. The CDR3 spans 14 residues. Germline V gene sequence: CDR1 MDHEN, CDR2 SYDVKM. Trimming cost V 2 bases and J 4 bases; bases outside gene matches: 4.

The chain carries TRBV5-1 and TRBJ1-1; possibly TRBD1 for D (5 bases). The germline V gene has CDR1 SGHRS and CDR2 YFSETQ. V was pared by 2 bases and J by 3 bases, with 11 bases between. The length of the CDR3 is 14 residues. CDR3 nucleotides: TGCGCCAGCAGCTTTGTCACGGGGGACACTGAAGCTTTCTTT. Translation: CASSFVTGDTEAFF.

The V gene is TRBV2, the J gene TRBJ2-7; maybe TRBD2 (6 bases). Germline values: CDR1 SNHLY, CDR2 FYNNEI. The CDR3 loop spans 11 amino acids. The ends were cut back, 2 bases at V and 12 bases at J, with 11 bases in the middle. The CDR3 bases are TGTGCCAGCAGTGAATACGGGGGTACGTACTTC. Its protein is CASSEYGGTYF. Combining the CDR3 with reference TRBV2 and TRBJ2-7 gives the whole variable domain EPEVTQTPSHQVTQMGQEVILRCVPISNHLYFYWYRQILGQKVEFLVSFYNNEISEKSEIFDDQFSVERPDGSNFTLKIRSTKLEDSAMYFCASSEYGGTYFGPGTRLTVT.

The chain employs TRBV7-9 and TRBJ2-5; D perhaps matches TRBD2 (6 bases). V gave up 3 bases and J gave up 5 bases, with 10 bases separating them. This CDR3 has 13 amino acids. Germline V gene data show CDR1 as SEHNR and CDR2 as FQNEAQ (reference sequence). This CDR3 is CASSFSSGETQYF. DNA of the CDR3: TGTGCCAGCAGCTTCTCCAGCGGGGAGACCCAGTACTTC. Combining the CDR3 with reference TRBV7-9 and TRBJ2-5 gives the whole variable domain DTGVSQNPRHKITKRGQNVTFRCDPISEHNRLYWYRQTLGQGPEFLTYFQNEAQLEKSRLLSDRFSAERPKGSFSTLEIQRTEQGDSAMYLCASSFSSGETQYFGPGTRLLVL.